The T cell receptor beta chain described here comes from a study of T cells in Graves' hyperthyroidism and ophthalmopathy. RNA transcripts gave rise to amplified TCR beta CDR3 regions. Primed by the HTBI set, a first-round RT-PCR was run on the TCR CDR3. One entry per CDR3 protein results from TCRdb running MiXCR on the multiplex PCR reads. The sample includes 620,000 or so distinct CDR3 sequences, around 13% of them seen just once. This clonotype has a handful of counts. V was shortened by 1 base and J by 4 bases, with 4 bases between the two germline ends. In germline, CDR1 is ENHRY, CDR2 SYGVKD. CDR3 size: 13 residues.

This receptor was taken from a woman aged 45-65 years with Graves' ophthalmopathy. The J gene is TRBJ2-2, the V gene TRBV10-3, with unresolved D. Sequenced: blood. The CDR3 here is CAISEFSTGELFF. Written as DNA, the CDR3 is TGTGCCATCAGTGAGTTCTCCACCGGGGAGCTGTTTTTT.